Listed below are T cell receptor beta chains from one sample, sequenced in a study of blood T cell repertoires in COVID-19. Sequencing was performed with immunoSEQ multiplex PCR; in TCRdb, only in-frame clones are kept and a portion is missing. This table has over 120,000 clones, around 90% appearing once. Sequencing used peripheral blood. Receptors originate from a man between 65 and 85 years old with acute or convalescent COVID-19. The CDR3 runs from the conserved cysteine through the conserved F or W.

j_call v_call cdr3_aa
TRBJ2-1 TRBV14 CASSQDFVNEQFF
TRBJ1-1 TRBV11-2 CASRRGQGTEAFF
TRBJ1-5 TRBV7-8 CASSFTLGGGNQPQHF
TRBJ2-7 TRBV28 CASSQTGLAGLYEQYF
TRBJ2-7 TRBV7-9 CASTRDRASYEQYF
TRBJ1-2 TRBV5-1 CASSLDGTARDGYTF
TRBJ2-1 TRBV19 CASNPTRGEQFF
TRBJ1-1 TRBV30 CAWSVQAGTEAFF
TRBJ1-6 TRBV9 CASSATGPNNSPLHF
TRBJ2-1 TRBV2 CASTSSSGGRGEQFF
TRBJ2-7 TRBV3-1/TRBV3-2 CASSPPLNSYEQYF
TRBJ2-7 TRBV28 CASSSPDSPYEQYF
TRBJ2-5 TRBV6-5 CASSLTEYQETQYF
TRBJ1-5 TRBV29-1 CSVVLGQGGSGQPQHF
TRBJ2-2 TRBV25-1 CASSELAGLTNTGELFF
TRBJ2-5 TRBV2 CASSGTSGRQETQYF
TRBJ1-2 TRBV14 CASSLIRASGYTF
TRBJ2-1 TRBV7-7 CASSFSTEVNEQFF
TRBJ2-2 TRBV7-9 CASSSRTTGELFF
TRBJ2-5 TRBV2 CASNPLAGEETQYF
TRBJ1-1 TRBV7-3 CASSLAAPGSTEAFF
TRBJ1-5 TRBV7-2 CASSLVAYSNQPQHF
TRBJ2-2 TRBV2 CASSDREVNTGELFF
TRBJ1-1 TRBV7-9 CASSLGQNTEAFF
TRBJ2-7 TRBV7-9 CASSPWISPREQYF
TRBJ1-2 TRBV25-1 CASRGTADGYTF
TRBJ1-1 TRBV27 CASSLYGRYTEAFF
TRBJ2-7 TRBV7-2 CASSLGLAGGSEQYF
TRBJ1-2 TRBV6-4 CASSDTGTNGYTF
TRBJ1-2 TRBV6-2/TRBV6-3 CASSYPAAANYGYTF
TRBJ2-1 TRBV5-6 CASSLSGGPSNEQFF
TRBJ2-7 TRBV28 CASNSGRSYEQYF
TRBJ2-3 TRBV5-1 CASRVGGSTDTQYF
TRBJ2-5 TRBV3-1/TRBV3-2 CASSQDVASGRRQYF
TRBJ2-1 TRBV24-1 CATEGATGYNEQFF
TRBJ2-7 TRBV29-1 CSVKLQGGLTREQYF
TRBJ2-7 TRBV5-4 CASSRRQGKASEQYF
TRBJ2-7 TRBV5-6 CASSSQGRRAYEQYF
TRBJ2-3 TRBV5-1 CASSLAGGPVDTQYF
TRBJ2-7 TRBV20-1 CSLDRGGEQYF
TRBJ2-7 TRBV20-1 CSASRTSDEQYF
TRBJ2-1 TRBV28 CASNIQVFNEQFF
TRBJ2-3 TRBV15 CATSAGLAGGDTQYF
TRBJ2-7 TRBV11-2 CASSFWRTGDEQYF
TRBJ1-5 TRBV6-6 CATAGVRGSNQPQHF
TRBJ2-7 TRBV2 CATGTTPYEQYF
TRBJ1-5 TRBV6-5 CASSYDSHNQPQHF
TRBJ2-3 TRBV6-5 CASSSDYPSTDTQYF
TRBJ2-1 TRBV19 CASSNRDRDYNEQFF
TRBJ2-2 TRBV5-1 CASSLGPPAGGFTGELFF
TRBJ2-5 TRBV28 CASNGGGETQYF
TRBJ2-7 TRBV10-1 CASSETGVTLYEQYF
TRBJ1-4 TRBV19 CASREQGAKEKLFF
TRBJ2-4 TRBV6-6 CASSPRQGVENIQYF
TRBJ1-1 TRBV19 CASRFDRGDTEAFF
TRBJ1-5 TRBV28 CASSLSEGQGGRQPQHF
TRBJ2-7 TRBV7-2 CASSTGQGAAYEQYF
TRBJ2-1 TRBV27 CASSTAIGEQFF
TRBJ2-5 TRBV11-2 CASTRDPGKYQDF
TRBJ2-2 TRBV28 CASSLWSVNTGELFF